This note documents a single T cell receptor (beta chain) sequence. Its antigen is as yet unknown. The CDR3 is 17 amino acids. Looked up from germline, CDR1 is SGHRS and CDR2 is YFSETQ. With V trimmed by 2 bases and J by 0 bases, 8 bases remained unmatched. The PCR contained 60 Vbeta and 13 Jbeta primers. Profiled with immunoSEQ multiplex PCR; TCRdb holds only in-frame clones, not every one. Of around 230,000 clones listed, 82% are singletons. This specimen belongs to a study of cytomegalovirus exposure and HLA in healthy donors. Whole-study findings and limits: CMV serostatus was the sole immune exposure information available. With later analysis, a missense DCLRE1C variant became linked to TCR beta V- and J-gene trimming.

The chain joins TRBV5-1 to TRBJ1-3; 7 bases map to TRBD1. The sequence was collected from a man aged 40-50 years in good health and CMV-seropositive. Material for sequencing was PBMCs. CDR3 nucleotides: TGCGCCAGCAGCTTAACCGGACAGGCCGACTCTGGAAACACCATATATTTT. Translation gives CASSLTGQADSGNTIYF.